These T cell receptor beta chains were read from a single sample in a study of cytomegalovirus exposure and HLA in healthy donors. TCRdb keeps only in-frame clones here, not all; method: immunoSEQ multiplex PCR. Of approximately 70,000 clones detected, just over 75% appear once; the ten largest clones hold around 6.3%. Specimen: PBMCs. The receptors here all came from a man aged 45-60 years in good health and CMV-seronegative. The CDR3 runs from the conserved cysteine through the conserved F or W. A D gene is named only where the DNA matches it firmly. Rows may omit the clone size; those that give it use once, few, many or a size class.

once	TRBJ1-1	TRBD1	TRBV29-1	CSAQGGPNTEAFF	TGCAGCGCTCAAGGGGGCCCGAACACTGAAGCTTTCTTT
NA	TRBJ1-5	TRBD1	TRBV29-1	CSVVTGGNQPQHF	TGCAGCGTTGTGACAGGGGGCAATCAGCCCCAGCATTTT
NA	TRBJ2-5	TRBD2	TRBV29-1	CSAKGIAGGGETQYF	TGCAGCGCAAAAGGGATAGCGGGAGGGGGGGAGACCCAGTACTTC
NA	TRBJ1-1	TRBD1	TRBV5-4	CASSATSDRVEAFF	TGTGCCAGCAGTGCAACGTCGGACAGGGTTGAGGCTTTCTTT
few	TRBJ1-1	NA	TRBV28	CASSFLRLMNTEAFF	TGTGCCAGCAGTTTTCTCCGGTTAATGAACACTGAAGCTTTCTTT
few	TRBJ2-1	NA	TRBV6-5	CASSPDDNEQFF	TGTGCCAGCAGTCCAGATGACAATGAGCAGTTCTTC
once	TRBJ2-5	TRBD2	TRBV28	CASSLLGLAGQETQYF	TGTGCCAGCAGTTTATTGGGACTAGCGGGACAAGAGACCCAGTACTTC
NA	TRBJ2-2	NA	TRBV11-3	CASSSRARGSGELFF	TGTGCCAGCAGTTCGCGGGCCAGGGGTTCCGGGGAGCTGTTTTTT
NA	TRBJ2-3	TRBD1	TRBV19	CASSRQGGTDTQYF	TGTGCCAGTAGTAGACAGGGGGGAACAGATACGCAGTATTTT
NA	TRBJ1-1	TRBD1	TRBV23-1	CASVPGTGRVGTEAFF	TGCGCCAGCGTACCGGGGACAGGGAGAGTGGGCACTGAAGCTTTCTTT
NA	TRBJ2-1	NA	TRBV19	CASSSLSTGGDEQFF	TGTGCCAGTAGTTCTCTATCAACAGGGGGGGATGAGCAGTTCTTC
few	TRBJ1-5	NA	TRBV29-1	CSVLQGSNQPQHF	TGCAGCGTTCTTCAGGGGAGCAATCAGCCCCAGCATTTT